There are a few counts of the clone carrying this T cell receptor beta chain. Its antigen is still unknown. Germline CDR1 reads SQVTM; CDR2 reads ANQGSEA. V lost 2 bases and J lost 1; bases outside the gene matches: 4. The CDR3 is 15 amino acids. This entry comes from a study of blood T cells in healthy people across ages. Study-wide points: Strong correlation linked observed beta diversity and percent naive T cells.

Alongside a J-beta primer mix, a sample-barcoded 5' primer served in a second PCR lasting about 7 to 11 cycles. TCRdb fed the 5' RACE reads into MiXCR, producing one record per CDR3 protein. Seen here are 780,000 or so distinct CDR3 sequences, just under 25% observed once, and the top ten hold approximately 4%. The data were also submitted as part of a second study, on T cells of mothers and their children. In that study: Over 9.5 million reads per mother and around 3.2 million per child were obtained. Versus unrelated pairs, overlap was slightly higher in related mother-child pairs, without reaching significance.

This sequence was found in a boy younger than 18 in good health. The chain employs TRBV29-1 and TRBJ2-4, with TRBD1 matching over 8 bases. The sequencing input was blood. The CDR3 loop is CSVERQGAAKNIQYF. In DNA, the CDR3 is TGCAGCGTTGAAAGGCAGGGGGCCGCCAAAAACATTCAGTACTTC.